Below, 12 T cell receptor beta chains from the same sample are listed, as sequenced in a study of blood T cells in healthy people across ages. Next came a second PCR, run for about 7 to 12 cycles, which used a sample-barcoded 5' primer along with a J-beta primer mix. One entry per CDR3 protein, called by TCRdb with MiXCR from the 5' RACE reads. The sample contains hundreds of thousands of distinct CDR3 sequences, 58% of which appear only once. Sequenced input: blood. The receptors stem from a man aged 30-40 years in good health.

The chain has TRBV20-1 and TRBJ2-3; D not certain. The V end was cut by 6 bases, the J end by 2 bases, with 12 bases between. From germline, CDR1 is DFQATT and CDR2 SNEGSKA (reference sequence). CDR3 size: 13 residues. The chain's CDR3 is CSAMGRSTDTQYF. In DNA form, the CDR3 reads TGCAGTGCGATGGGCAGGTCCACAGATACGCAGTATTTT.

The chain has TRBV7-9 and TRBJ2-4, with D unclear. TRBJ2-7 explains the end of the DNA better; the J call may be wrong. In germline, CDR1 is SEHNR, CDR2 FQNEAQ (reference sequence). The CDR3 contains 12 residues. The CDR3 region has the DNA TGTGCCAGCAGTCATGGAGCCAACGAGCAGTACTTC. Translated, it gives CASSHGANEQYF.

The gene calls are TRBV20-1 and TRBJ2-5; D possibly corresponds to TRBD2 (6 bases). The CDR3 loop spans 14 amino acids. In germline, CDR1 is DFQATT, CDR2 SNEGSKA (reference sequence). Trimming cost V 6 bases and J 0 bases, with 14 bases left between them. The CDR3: CSATAGWYQETQYF. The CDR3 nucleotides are TGCAGTGCCACCGCGGGGTGGTACCAAGAGACCCAGTACTTC.

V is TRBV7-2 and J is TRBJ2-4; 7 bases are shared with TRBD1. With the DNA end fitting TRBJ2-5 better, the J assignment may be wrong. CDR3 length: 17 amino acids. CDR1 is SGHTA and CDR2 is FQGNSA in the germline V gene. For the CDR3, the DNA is TGTGCCAGCAGCCCAAATATGGACAGGTCGAGGTGGGGGACCCAGTACTTC. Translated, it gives CASSPNMDRSRWGTQYF.

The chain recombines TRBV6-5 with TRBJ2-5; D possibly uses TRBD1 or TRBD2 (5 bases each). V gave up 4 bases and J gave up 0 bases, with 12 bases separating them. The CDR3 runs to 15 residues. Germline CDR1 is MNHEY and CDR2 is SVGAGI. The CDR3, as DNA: TGTGCCAGCAGTTGGGGGACGTTGAACCAAGAGACCCAGTACTTC. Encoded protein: CASSWGTLNQETQYF.

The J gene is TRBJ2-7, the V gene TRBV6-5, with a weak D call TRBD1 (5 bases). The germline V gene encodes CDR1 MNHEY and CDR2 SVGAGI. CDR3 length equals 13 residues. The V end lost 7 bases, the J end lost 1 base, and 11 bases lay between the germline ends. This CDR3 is CASKRQPSYEQYF. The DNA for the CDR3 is TGTGCCAGCAAGAGACAGCCATCCTACGAGCAGTACTTC.

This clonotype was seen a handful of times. DNA for the CDR3: TGTGCCAGCAGCTTAGGGACAGGGATCTCACCCCTCCACTTT. Its translation is CASSLGTGISPLHF. The V gene is TRBV13, the J gene TRBJ1-6, with 7 bases fitting TRBD1. CDR1 and CDR2 (germline): PRHDT, FYEKMQ (reference sequence). The CDR3 has 14 residues. The junction had 3 bases not matched to a gene; V was cut back by 0 bases and J by 10 bases.

The CDR3 loop reads CASSFRLAGGKETQYF. CDR3 bases: TGTGCCAGCAGCTTTCGGCTAGCGGGGGGCAAGGAGACCCAGTACTTC. V and J are TRBV7-6 and TRBJ2-5, with 11 bases that match TRBD2. The CDR3 spans 16 residues. V dropped 3 bases and J dropped 5; count of bases not matched to a gene: 8. CDR1 and CDR2 from the germline V gene are SGHVS and FNYEAQ.

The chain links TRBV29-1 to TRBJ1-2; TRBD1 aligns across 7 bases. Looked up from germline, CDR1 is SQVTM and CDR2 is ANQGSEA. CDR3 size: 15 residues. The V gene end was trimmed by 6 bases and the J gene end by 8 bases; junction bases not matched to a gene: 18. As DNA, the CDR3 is TGCAGCGTGACCGACGGGTCGACAGGGACCCAAGGCTACACCTTC. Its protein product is CSVTDGSTGTQGYTF.

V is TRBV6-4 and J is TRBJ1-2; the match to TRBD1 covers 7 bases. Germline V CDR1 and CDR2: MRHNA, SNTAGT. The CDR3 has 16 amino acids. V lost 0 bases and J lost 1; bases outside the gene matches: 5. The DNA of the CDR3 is TGTGCCAGCAGTGACTCGCCGGGACAGCATAACTATGGCTACACCTTC. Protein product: CASSDSPGQHNYGYTF.

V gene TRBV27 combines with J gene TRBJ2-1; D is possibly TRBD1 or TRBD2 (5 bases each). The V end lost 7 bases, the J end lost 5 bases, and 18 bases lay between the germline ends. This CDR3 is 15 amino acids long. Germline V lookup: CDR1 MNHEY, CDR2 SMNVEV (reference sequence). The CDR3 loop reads CASTFGTPGDNEQFF. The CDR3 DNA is TGTGCCAGCACCTTCGGGACGCCTGGTGACAATGAGCAGTTCTTC.

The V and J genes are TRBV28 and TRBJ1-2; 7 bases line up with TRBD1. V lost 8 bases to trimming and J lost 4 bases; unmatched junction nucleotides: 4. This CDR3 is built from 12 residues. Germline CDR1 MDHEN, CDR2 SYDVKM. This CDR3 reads CASGQGGYGYTF. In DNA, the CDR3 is TGTGCCAGCGGTCAGGGGGGCTATGGCTACACCTTC.